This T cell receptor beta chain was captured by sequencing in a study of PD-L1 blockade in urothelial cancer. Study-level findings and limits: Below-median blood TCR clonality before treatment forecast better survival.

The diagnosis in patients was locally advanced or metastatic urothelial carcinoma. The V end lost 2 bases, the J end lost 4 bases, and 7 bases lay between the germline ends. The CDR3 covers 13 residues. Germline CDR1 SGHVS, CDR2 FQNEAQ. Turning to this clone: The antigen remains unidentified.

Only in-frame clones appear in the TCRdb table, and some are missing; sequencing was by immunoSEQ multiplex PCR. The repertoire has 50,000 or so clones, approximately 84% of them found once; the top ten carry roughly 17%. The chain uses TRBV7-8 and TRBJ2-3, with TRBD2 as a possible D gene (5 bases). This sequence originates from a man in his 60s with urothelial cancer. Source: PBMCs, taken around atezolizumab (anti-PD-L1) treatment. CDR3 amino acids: CASSLRGPDTQYF. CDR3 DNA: TGTGCCAGCAGCTTACGAGGGCCAGATACGCAGTATTTT. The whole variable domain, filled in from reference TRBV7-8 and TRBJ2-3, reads GAGVSQSPRYKVAKRGQDVALRCDPISGHVSLFWYQQALGQGPEFLTYFQNEAQLDKSGLPSDRFFAERPEGSVSTLKIQRTQQEDSAVYLCASSLRGPDTQYFGPGTRLTVL.